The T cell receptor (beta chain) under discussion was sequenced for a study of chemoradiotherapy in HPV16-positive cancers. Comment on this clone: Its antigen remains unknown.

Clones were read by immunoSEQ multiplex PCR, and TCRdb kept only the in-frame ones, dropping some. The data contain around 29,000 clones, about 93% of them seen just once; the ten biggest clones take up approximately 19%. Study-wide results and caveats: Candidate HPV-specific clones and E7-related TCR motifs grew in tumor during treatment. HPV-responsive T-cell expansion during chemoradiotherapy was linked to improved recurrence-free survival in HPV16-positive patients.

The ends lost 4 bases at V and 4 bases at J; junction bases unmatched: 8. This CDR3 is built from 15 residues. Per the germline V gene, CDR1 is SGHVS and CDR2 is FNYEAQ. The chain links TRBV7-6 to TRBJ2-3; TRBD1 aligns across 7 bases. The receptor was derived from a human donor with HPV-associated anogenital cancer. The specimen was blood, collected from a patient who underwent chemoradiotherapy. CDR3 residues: CASSSSPTGSDTQYF. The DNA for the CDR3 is TGTGCCAGCAGCTCGTCACCGACAGGGTCAGATACGCAGTATTTT.